There are many counts of the clone carrying this T cell receptor (beta chain). Its antigen is as yet unknown. These data come from a study of identical twins. TCRdb fed the 5' RACE reads into MiXCR, producing one record per CDR3 protein. Of about 660,000 distinct CDR3 sequences in the sample, approximately 9% are singletons; the top ten hold 0.98%. This CDR3 region has 19 residues. Germline V gene lookup returns CDR1 MDHEN and CDR2 SYDVKM. V lost 3 bases to trimming and J lost 5 bases; unmatched junction nucleotides: 19. Notes on the study in general: Modelling approaches yielded underestimates of out-of-frame TCR alpha sharing between monozygotic twins.

Everyone who gave samples was a healthy Caucasian. The same data also contributed to another study, on yellow fever vaccine responses in identical twins.

The sequencing input was PBMCs. This receptor was identified in a woman aged 18-29 years in good health. This chain connects TRBV28 to TRBJ2-3; 8 bases line up with TRBD2. For the CDR3, the DNA is TGTGCCAGCAGTTTTCCAGCCATCGAATTTCGGGGGGGCGTAGATACGCAGTATTTT. Protein product: CASSFPAIEFRGGVDTQYF.